This passage covers 12 T cell receptor beta chains from one sample sequenced in a study of blood T cells in healthy people across ages. Using a J-beta primer mix together with a sample-barcoded 5' primer, a second PCR was run for roughly 7 to 12 cycles. TCRdb independently ran MiXCR on the 5' RACE reads; one entry per CDR3 protein. This sample has 650,000 to 1,000,000 distinct CDR3 sequences, with roughly 40% found just once. Sample: blood. The receptors originated from a man in his late teens or twenties in good health.

This clonotype was counted a single time. A much more abundant neighbour one base away suggests this may be a read error. V usage is TRBV2 and J usage is TRBJ2-7; D is tentatively TRBD1 or TRBD2 (5 bases each). The V end lost 6 bases, the J end lost 10 bases, and 13 bases lay between the germline ends. The length of the CDR3 is 11 residues. From germline, CDR1 is SNHLY and CDR2 FYNNEI. CDR3 coding DNA: TGTGCCAGCAGGGGGGAAGAGGCCCAGTACTTC. Translating it yields CASRGEEAQYF. Based on the CDR3 plus reference TRBV2 and TRBJ2-7, the full variable domain is EPEVTQTPSHQVTQMGQEVILRCVPISNHLYFYWYRQILGQKVEFLVSFYNNEISEKSEIFDDQFSVERPDGSNFTLKIRSTKLEDSAMYFCASRGEEAQYFGPGTRLTVT.

V gene TRBV12-3 or TRBV12-4 combines with J gene TRBJ1-6; 9 bases align to TRBD1. With V trimmed by 7 bases and J by 1 base, 8 bases remained unmatched. This CDR3 contains 17 residues. CDR3 coding DNA: TGTGCCAGCACCCACCGGGACAGGGTTTCCTATAATTCACCCCTCCACTTT. Amino acid sequence: CASTHRDRVSYNSPLHF.

In its sample, this clonotype was seen once. This chain joins TRBV3-1 and TRBJ1-2; the match to TRBD1 covers 7 bases. V was clipped by 0 bases and J by 7 bases; unmatched bases: 5. Germline V CDR1 and CDR2: LGHDT, YNNKEL (reference sequence). CDR3 length: 14 amino acids. CDR3 residues: CASSQDLGGAGYTF. DNA of the CDR3: TGTGCCAGCAGCCAAGATTTAGGGGGCGCTGGCTACACCTTC.

This clonotype was seen a handful of times. The chain combines TRBV29-1 with TRBJ1-1, with TRBD1 matching 8 bases. V lost 7 bases, J lost 8 bases, and 9 bases stayed unmatched. Germline V gene lookup returns CDR1 SQVTM and CDR2 ANQGSEA. This CDR3 has 12 residues. DNA for the CDR3: TGCAGCGCCTTGACAGGGGACCCAGAAGCTTTCTTT. It encodes CSALTGDPEAFF.

This chain links TRBV6-5 with TRBJ1-1, with 8 bases lining up with TRBD1. The CDR3 covers 16 residues. The V gene's germline CDR1 is MNHEY and CDR2 SVGAGI. V was clipped by 7 bases and J by 3 bases; unmatched bases: 13. In DNA form, the CDR3 reads TGTGCCAGCACCAAGACCCGAATACAGGGGGACACTGAAGCTTTCTTT. It specifies CASTKTRIQGDTEAFF.

The rearrangement uses TRBV4-1 and TRBJ2-2; D is unresolved. Germline loops: CDR1 MGHRA, CDR2 YSYEKL. Trimming shortened V by 4 bases and J by 2 bases, and 8 bases separated the two germline ends. The CDR3 is made up of 14 amino acids. The CDR3 sequence: CASSPSPNTGELFF. The CDR3 coding sequence is TGCGCCAGCAGCCCGAGTCCCAACACCGGGGAGCTGTTTTTT.

J is TRBJ1-1 and V is TRBV7-9, with D tentatively TRBD1 (6 bases). Per the germline V gene, CDR1 is SEHNR and CDR2 is FQNEAQ (reference sequence). V gave up 3 bases and J gave up 11 bases, with 13 bases separating them. This CDR3 is built from 12 residues. In DNA form, the CDR3 reads TGTGCCAGCAGCTTTCTCGGGGGCGATGCTTTCTTT. Translating gives CASSFLGGDAFF.

Many counts were recorded for this clonotype. The chain couples TRBV2 to TRBJ2-1; D may be TRBD1 (5 bases). V was clipped by 4 bases and J by 5 bases, with 15 bases between them. Germline V lookup: CDR1 SNHLY, CDR2 FYNNEI. The CDR3 sequence is 15 residues long. CDR3 in amino acids: CASSGAGFRDNEQFF. In nucleotides, the CDR3 is TGTGCCAGCAGTGGGGCAGGGTTCAGGGACAATGAGCAGTTCTTC.

The chain joins TRBV12-3 or TRBV12-4 to TRBJ1-3; 9 bases are shared with TRBD1. The CDR3 sequence is 13 residues long. J gave up 13 bases and V 3 bases, and 7 bases lay outside the gene matches. CDR3 residues: CASSFKQGAKIYF. CDR3 DNA: TGTGCCAGCAGTTTTAAACAGGGGGCGAAGATATATTTT.

J is TRBJ2-5 and V is TRBV20-1, with D possibly TRBD2 on 5 matching bases. Germline V gives CDR1 DFQATT, CDR2 SNEGSKA (reference sequence). The CDR3 is 16 residues long. V was shortened by 0 bases and J by 0 bases, with 14 bases between the two germline ends. CDR3 in amino acids: CSARETGQRYQETQYF. The CDR3 DNA sequence: TGCAGTGCTAGAGAGACCGGGCAGCGGTACCAAGAGACCCAGTACTTC.

The chain recombines TRBV20-1 with TRBJ1-6; 7 positions match TRBD1. The length of the CDR3 is 14 residues. Germline CDR1 and CDR2: DFQATT and SNEGSKA (reference sequence). Germline trimming cut 7 bases from V and 0 bases from J; bases unmatched to any gene: 3. CDR3 sequence: CSVRGSSYNSPLHF. The CDR3 DNA follows: TGCAGTGTCAGGGGGAGCTCCTATAATTCACCCCTCCACTTT.

This clonotype was picked up a small number of times. The rearrangement joins TRBV14 to TRBJ2-5; D remains ambiguous. Looked up from germline, CDR1 is SGHDN and CDR2 is FVKESK. This CDR3 contains 16 residues. Trimming took off 0 bases at V and 4 bases at J, with 15 bases between the two ends. CDR3 sequence reads: CASSQDMVGSAETQYF. The CDR3 DNA is TGTGCCAGCAGCCAAGATATGGTCGGCAGCGCAGAGACCCAGTACTTC.